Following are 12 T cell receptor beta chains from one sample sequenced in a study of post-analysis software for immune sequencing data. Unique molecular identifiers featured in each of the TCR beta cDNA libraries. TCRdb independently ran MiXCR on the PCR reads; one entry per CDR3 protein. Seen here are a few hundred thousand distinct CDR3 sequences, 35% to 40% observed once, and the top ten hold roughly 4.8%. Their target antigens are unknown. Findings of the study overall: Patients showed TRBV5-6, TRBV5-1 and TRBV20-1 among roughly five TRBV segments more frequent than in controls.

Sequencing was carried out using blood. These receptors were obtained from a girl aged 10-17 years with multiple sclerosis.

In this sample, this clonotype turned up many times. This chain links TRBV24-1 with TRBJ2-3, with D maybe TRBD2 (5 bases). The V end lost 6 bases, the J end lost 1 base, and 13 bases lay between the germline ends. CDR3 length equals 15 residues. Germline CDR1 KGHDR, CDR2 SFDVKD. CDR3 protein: CATSRRLGGTDTQYF. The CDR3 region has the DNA TGTGCCACCAGTCGTCGGCTGGGAGGCACAGATACGCAGTATTTT.

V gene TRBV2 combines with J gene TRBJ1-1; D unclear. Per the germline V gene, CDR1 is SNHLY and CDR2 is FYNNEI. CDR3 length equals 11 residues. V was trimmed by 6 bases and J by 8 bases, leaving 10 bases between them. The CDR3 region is CASRAGGEAFF. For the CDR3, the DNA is TGTGCCAGCAGGGCGGGCGGCGAAGCTTTCTTT.

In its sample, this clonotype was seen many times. The CDR3 region has the DNA TGCGCCAGCAGCATCGGACTAGCGAATGAGCAGTTCTTC. It translates to CASSIGLANEQFF. The chain joins TRBV5-1 to TRBJ2-1, with 9 bases that match TRBD2. Unmatched junction bases numbered 3, after V lost 4 bases and J lost 7 bases. The CDR3 loop spans 13 amino acids. Per the germline V gene, CDR1 is SGHRS and CDR2 is YFSETQ.

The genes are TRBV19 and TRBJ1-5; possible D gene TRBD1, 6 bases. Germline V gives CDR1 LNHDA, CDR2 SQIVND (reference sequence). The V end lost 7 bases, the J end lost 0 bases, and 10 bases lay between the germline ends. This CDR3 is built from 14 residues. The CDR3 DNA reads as TGTGCCAGTAAGGGGGGAGTTAGCAATCAGCCCCAGCATTTT. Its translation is CASKGGVSNQPQHF.

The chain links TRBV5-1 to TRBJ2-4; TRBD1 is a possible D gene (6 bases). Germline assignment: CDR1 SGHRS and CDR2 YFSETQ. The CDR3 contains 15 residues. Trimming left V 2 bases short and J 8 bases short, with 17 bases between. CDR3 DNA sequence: TGCGCCAGCAGCTTATTCGGGACATCCAGGGACATTCAGTACTTC. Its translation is CASSLFGTSRDIQYF.

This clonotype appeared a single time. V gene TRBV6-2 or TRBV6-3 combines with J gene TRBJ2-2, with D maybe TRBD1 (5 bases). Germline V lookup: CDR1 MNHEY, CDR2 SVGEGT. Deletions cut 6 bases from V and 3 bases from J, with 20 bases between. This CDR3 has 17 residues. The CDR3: CASSSSDWTHHTGELFF. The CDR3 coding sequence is TGTGCCAGCAGCTCCTCAGATTGGACACACCACACCGGGGAGCTGTTTTTT.

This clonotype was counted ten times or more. CDR3 DNA sequence: TGTGCCACCCAACCCGGGACGTTAAAAGAGACCCAGTACTTC. This translates into CATQPGTLKETQYF. This chain joins TRBV19 and TRBJ2-5; D may be TRBD1 or TRBD2 (5 bases each). Germline loops: CDR1 LNHDA, CDR2 SQIVND (reference sequence). The CDR3 runs to 14 residues. The V end was cut by 10 bases, the J end by 3 bases, with 18 bases between.

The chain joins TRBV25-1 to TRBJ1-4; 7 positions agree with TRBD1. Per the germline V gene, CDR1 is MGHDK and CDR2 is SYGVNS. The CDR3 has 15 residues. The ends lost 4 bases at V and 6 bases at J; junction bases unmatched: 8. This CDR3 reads CASSATDRVDEKLFF. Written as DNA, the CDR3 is TGTGCCAGCAGTGCAACCGACAGGGTAGATGAAAAACTGTTTTTT. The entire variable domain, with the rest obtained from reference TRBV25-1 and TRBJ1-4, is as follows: EADIYQTPRYLVIGTGKKITLECSQTMGHDKMYWYQQDPGMELHLIHYSYGVNSTEKGDLSSESTVSRIRTEHFPLTLESARPSHTSQYLCASSATDRVDEKLFFGSGTQLSVL.

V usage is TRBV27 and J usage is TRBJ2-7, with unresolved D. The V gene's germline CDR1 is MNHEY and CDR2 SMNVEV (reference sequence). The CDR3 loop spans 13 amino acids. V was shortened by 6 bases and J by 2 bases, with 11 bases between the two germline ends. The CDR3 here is CASSPKAAYEQYF. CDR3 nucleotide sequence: TGTGCCAGCAGCCCTAAGGCGGCCTACGAGCAGTACTTC.

In DNA, the CDR3 is TGCGCCAGCAGCCCCCAGAAAATCAGTGGGTATGGCTACACCTTC. It translates to CASSPQKISGYGYTF. The chain combines TRBV5-1 with TRBJ1-2; no reliable D call. V was clipped by 4 bases and J by 5 bases, with 18 bases between them. Germline V gene data show CDR1 as SGHRS and CDR2 as YFSETQ. The length of the CDR3 is 15 residues.

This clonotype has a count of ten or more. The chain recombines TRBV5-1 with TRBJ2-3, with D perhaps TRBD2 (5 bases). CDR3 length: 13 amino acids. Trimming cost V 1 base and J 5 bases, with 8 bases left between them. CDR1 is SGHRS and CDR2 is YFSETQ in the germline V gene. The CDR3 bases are TGCGCCAGCAGCTTGCAAGGGAGAGATACGCAGTATTTT. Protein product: CASSLQGRDTQYF.

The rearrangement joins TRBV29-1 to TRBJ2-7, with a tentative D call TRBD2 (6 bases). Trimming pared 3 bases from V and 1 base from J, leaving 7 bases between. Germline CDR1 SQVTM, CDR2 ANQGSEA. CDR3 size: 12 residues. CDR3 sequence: CSVESGSYEQYF. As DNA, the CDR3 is TGCAGCGTTGAGAGCGGGTCCTACGAGCAGTACTTC.